What follows is one T cell receptor (beta chain) and its context. Its antigen remains unidentified. Constant-segment primers were used for 5'RACE, and the resulting TCR alpha and TCR beta cDNA libraries carried sample barcodes and UMIs. TCRdb re-called the 5' RACE reads with MiXCR, one entry per CDR3 protein. This table has 450,000 to 700,000 distinct CDR3 sequences, more than 15% appearing once. The CDR3 length is 16 residues. The germline gives CDR1 SGDLS, CDR2 YYNGEE. V shed 0 bases and J shed 7 bases, with 17 bases lying between them. The data were obtained in a study of T-cell memory formation after mild COVID-19. Study conclusions and caveats: Shrinking CD4+ clones were chiefly CM and EM; CD8+ ones were chiefly EMRA. Pre-infection memory harbored some responding clones, suggesting cross-reactive memory joined. Clones contracting across day 15 to 85 had a balanced CD4/CD8 profile; later expanding clones leaned CD4+.

The clonotype comes from an adult woman who had mild COVID-19 (a few samples of this study predate the infection). Cell type and time point are not known. V is TRBV9 and J is TRBJ2-1; TRBD2 is a possible D gene (6 bases). The sample comprised PBMCs or a T cell subset sorted from them (not recorded which). CDR3 in DNA: TGTGCCAGCAGCGTAGGCCACTTAGGGACTGGGAATGAGCAGTTCTTC. It encodes CASSVGHLGTGNEQFF.